This TCR beta chain originates from a study of T cell responses to AZD1222 COVID-19 vaccine (dated by TCRdb to the early 2020s). In the study overall: TCR sequencing was performed for roughly 250 trial participants, of whom about 200 were given two doses of AZD1222 and some 26 were given two doses of MenACWY control vaccine. Trial participants were enrolled into age subgroups of 18-55, 56-69 and 70-plus years, which contained roughly 140, 27 and 60 TCR-sequenced participants, respectively.

The CDR3 regions of human TCRbeta chains were analyzed by immunosequencing. As for the authors' bioinformatics: TCRs in the repertoires were matched against a reference library of SARS-CoV-2-specific TCRs that had been generated with the MIRA antigen-specificity platform. Breadth meant the fraction of unique TCRs that were SARS-CoV-2-associated, whereas depth meant the fraction of total T cells that were SARS-CoV-2-associated. Each spike-specific TCR was assigned to its reactive spike region and to a CD4 or CD8 class using the MIRA data. Log10-transformed breadth and depth values were compared by one-way ANOVA with Sidak's multiple comparisons tests. The table comes from immuneACCESS by way of TCRdb, which keeps in-frame sequences with V and J called. Part of the clones is missing from these tables; in studies checked, under half for an unresolved V gene and the rest for unknown reasons. The V and J calls and the clone size are those of that table, but D and trimming were determined from the DNA. The table for this sample lists 180,000 or so clones; approximately 93% of them were counted only once. The ten largest clones represent around 1% of the sample.

Details on this clone: Its target antigen remains unknown. Within one base of it there is no much larger clone, and no base qualities were kept.

The time point label, read with the paper, signifies: about 28 days (+/-7) after the second vaccine dose. AZD1222 recipients with second doses at about 4 weeks or about 12 weeks were pooled, because spike-specific TCR depth and breadth did not differ between schedules. Vaccinee samples came from UK trials COV001 and COV002, including a single-blind randomized controlled phase 2/3 trial of AZD1222 (ChAdOx1 nCoV-19) in healthy adults. Trial participant PBMC samples were collected at day 0 and day 28 after the second dose for TCRbeta chain sequencing. The paper as a whole reports these results and caveats: In the small 56-69-year group, the increase in depth fell short of significance, most likely because of low power. After two AZD1222 doses, both the breadth and the depth of spike-specific TCRs were significantly higher than at day 0 and than in MenACWY recipients. Only a handful of AZD1222 recipients were SARS-CoV-2 seropositive at baseline, limiting conclusions about previously exposed vaccinees. Epitopes outside the regions mutated in the B.1.351 and B.1.1.7 variants were reportedly recognized by nearly half of the unique spike-specific TCRs. Participants were mostly white British and included more females than males, and it was suggested by the authors that clonal diversity may have been underestimated. Because no day 14 peak-response samples were available, the repertoires could be characterized only after the peak T cell response. The whole spike protein was spanned by vaccine-associated CD4 TCRs, and dominant responses were seen in regions 160-218 and 743-854.

The CDR1 and CDR2 encoded by the germline V gene (reference sequence) are WNHNN and SYGVQD. Taken from cysteine to phenylalanine, the CDR3 has 12 residues. Kept here is only the CDR3 DNA, which spans 36 bases and is read in frame from base 1. V gives up 2 bases and J gives up 5 bases, and the segment between their germline ends measures 6 bases. The sequences come from peripheral blood, collected 28 days after the second AZD1222 dose. The chain couples TRBV10-1 to TRBJ1-2, with no confidently assigned D gene. The sequence was obtained from an adult who received the AZD1222 COVID-19 vaccine. The DNA sequence is TGCGCCAGCAGTGAGGATTTGTATGGCTACACCTTC. It encodes CASSEDLYGYTF.